This T cell receptor (beta chain) appears in the sequencing data of a study of blood T cell repertoires in COVID-19. TCRdb's table, derived via immunoSEQ multiplex PCR, lists solely in-frame clones and lacks some. The sample lists roughly 99,000 clones; around 88% were seen once. The sample holds one count of this clone. The CDR3 consists of 15 residues. Germline assignment: CDR1 LNHDA and CDR2 SQIVND (reference sequence). Trimming stripped 6 bases from V and 0 bases from J, with 14 bases between. This sequence was found in a man between 45 and 60 years old with COVID-19, enrolled during active disease. V usage is TRBV19 and J usage is TRBJ1-1, with D unclear. The material sequenced was peripheral blood. The CDR3 DNA sequence: TGTGCCAGTAGGCAGGATAGAAACATGAACACTGAAGCTTTCTTT. The encoded protein is CASRQDRNMNTEAFF.